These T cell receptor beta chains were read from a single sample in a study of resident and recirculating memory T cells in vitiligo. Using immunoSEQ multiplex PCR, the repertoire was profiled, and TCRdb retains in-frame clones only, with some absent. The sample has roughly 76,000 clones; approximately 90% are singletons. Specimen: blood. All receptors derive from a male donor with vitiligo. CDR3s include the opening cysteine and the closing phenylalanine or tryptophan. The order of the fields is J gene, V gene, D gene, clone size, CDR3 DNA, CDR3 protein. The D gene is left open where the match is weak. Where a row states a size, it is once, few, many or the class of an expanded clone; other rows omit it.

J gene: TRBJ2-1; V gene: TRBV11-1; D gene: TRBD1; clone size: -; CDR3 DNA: TGTGCCAGCAGCTTAGAAGGGGGCCAGGAAACGGGGTATATGAAGCAGTTCTTC; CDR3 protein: CASSLEGGQETGYMKQFF
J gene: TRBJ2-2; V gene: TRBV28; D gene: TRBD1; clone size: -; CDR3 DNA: TGTGCCAGCGGGTCCGGGACAGTGAACACCGGGGAGCTGTTTTTT; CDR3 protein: CASGSGTVNTGELFF
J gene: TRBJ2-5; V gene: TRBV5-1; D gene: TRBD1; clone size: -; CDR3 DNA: TGCGCCAGCAGCTTAAGCTCCGGGACAGGGGACAAGACCCAGTACTTC; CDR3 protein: CASSLSSGTGDKTQYF
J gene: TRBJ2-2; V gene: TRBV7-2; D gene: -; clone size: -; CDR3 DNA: TGTGCCAGCAGCCCCCCGATGGCCCGGGATAACACCGGGGAGCTGTTTTTT; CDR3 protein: CASSPPMARDNTGELFF
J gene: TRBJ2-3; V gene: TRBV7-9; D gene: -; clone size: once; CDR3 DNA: TGTGCCAGCAGCTTATCGGTCGGCACAGATACGCAGTATTTT; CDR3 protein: CASSLSVGTDTQYF
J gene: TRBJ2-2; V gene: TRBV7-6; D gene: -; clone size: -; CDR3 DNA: TGTGCCAGCAGCCGGACCGGGGAGCTGTTTTTT; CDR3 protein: CASSRTGELFF
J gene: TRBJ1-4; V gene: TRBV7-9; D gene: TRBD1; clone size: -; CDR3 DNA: TGTGCCAGCAGCCCATGGACAGGGGGACTCGAAAAACTGTTTTTT; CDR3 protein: CASSPWTGGLEKLFF
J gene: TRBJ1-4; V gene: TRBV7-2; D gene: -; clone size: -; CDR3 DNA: TGTGCCAGCAGCCCCCGGGCAGGGCACGAAAAACTGTTTTTT; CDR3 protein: CASSPRAGHEKLFF
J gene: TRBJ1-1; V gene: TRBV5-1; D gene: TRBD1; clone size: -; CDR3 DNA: TGCGCCAGCAGCTTGTTACAGGGGACTGAAGCTTTCTTT; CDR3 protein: CASSLLQGTEAFF
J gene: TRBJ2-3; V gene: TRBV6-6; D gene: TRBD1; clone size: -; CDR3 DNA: TGTGCCAGCAGTCCTAGGGGGCTTGGCACAGATACGCAGTATTTT; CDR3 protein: CASSPRGLGTDTQYF
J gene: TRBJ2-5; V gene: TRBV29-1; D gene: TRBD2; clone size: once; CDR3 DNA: TGCAGCGTTGGAGCTAGCGGGGGGGAGACCCAGTACTTC; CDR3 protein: CSVGASGGETQYF
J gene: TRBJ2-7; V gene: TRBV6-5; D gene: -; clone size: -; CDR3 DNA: TGTGCCAGCAGTTACAGTCAGGGCCCCTACGAGCAGTACTTC; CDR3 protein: CASSYSQGPYEQYF
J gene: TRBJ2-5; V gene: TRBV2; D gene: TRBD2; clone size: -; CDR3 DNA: TGTGCCAGCAGAACTAGCGGGGGGTCGGAGACCCAGTACTTC; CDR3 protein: CASRTSGGSETQYF
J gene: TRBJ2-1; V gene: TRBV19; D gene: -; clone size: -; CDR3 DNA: TGTGCCAGTAGTATCAGTTACTCCTACAATGAGCAGTTCTTC; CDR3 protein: CASSISYSYNEQFF
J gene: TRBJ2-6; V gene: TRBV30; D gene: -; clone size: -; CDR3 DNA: TGTGCCTCCCCGGATGGGGGGGCCCACTGGGCCAACGTCCTGACTTTC; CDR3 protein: CASPDGGAHWANVLTF
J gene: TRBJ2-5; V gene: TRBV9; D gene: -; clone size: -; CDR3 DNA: TGTGCCAGCAGACCCAAAGAGGATGTGGGGACCCAGTACTTC; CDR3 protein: CASRPKEDVGTQYF
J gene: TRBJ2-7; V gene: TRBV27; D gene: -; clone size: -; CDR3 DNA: TGTGCCAGCAGCTTACCAGACAGGACCTACGAGCAGTACTTC; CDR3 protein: CASSLPDRTYEQYF
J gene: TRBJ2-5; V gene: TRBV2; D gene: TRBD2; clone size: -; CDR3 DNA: TGTGCCAGCAAAGGACTAGCGGGGGGAGAGACCCAGTACTTC; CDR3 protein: CASKGLAGGETQYF
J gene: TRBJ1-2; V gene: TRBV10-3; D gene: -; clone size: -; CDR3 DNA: TGTGCCATCAGTTGGGAGACCTATGGCTACACCTTC; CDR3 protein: CAISWETYGYTF
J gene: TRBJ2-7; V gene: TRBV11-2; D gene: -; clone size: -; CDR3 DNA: TGTGCCAGCAGCCCCGGGTCTTGGGGACATTCCTACGAGCAGTACTTC; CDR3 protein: CASSPGSWGHSYEQYF
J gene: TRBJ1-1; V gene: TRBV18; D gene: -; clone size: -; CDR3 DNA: TGTGCCAGCTCACCTTCGGGACAGAACACTGAAGCTTTCTTT; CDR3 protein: CASSPSGQNTEAFF
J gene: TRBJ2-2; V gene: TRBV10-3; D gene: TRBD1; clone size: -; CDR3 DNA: TGTGCCATCAGGTCCGGGACAGGGGGGATGAACACCGGGGAGCTGTTTTTT; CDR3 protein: CAIRSGTGGMNTGELFF
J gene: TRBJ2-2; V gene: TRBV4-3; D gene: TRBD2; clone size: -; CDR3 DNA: TGCGCCAGCAGCCAGGCGGGAGCCGGGAACACCGGGGAGCTGTTTTTT; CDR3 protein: CASSQAGAGNTGELFF
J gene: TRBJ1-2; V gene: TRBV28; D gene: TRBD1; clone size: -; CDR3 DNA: TGTGCCAGCAGCCTGACAGGGACGCTACTCTATGGCTACACCTTC; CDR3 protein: CASSLTGTLLYGYTF
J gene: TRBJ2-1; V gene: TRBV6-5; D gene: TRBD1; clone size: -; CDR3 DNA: TGTGCCAGCAGTCGACAGGGGTCCTACAATGAGCAGTTCTTC; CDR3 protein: CASSRQGSYNEQFF
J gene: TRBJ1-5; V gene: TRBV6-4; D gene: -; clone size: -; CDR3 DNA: TGTGCCAGCGCGGCGATGCCCAATCAGCCCCAGCATTTT; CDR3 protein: CASAAMPNQPQHF
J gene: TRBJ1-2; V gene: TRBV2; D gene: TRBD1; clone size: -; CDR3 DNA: TGTGCCAGCAGTGGGGACAGGGCTGGGGGTGGCTACACCTTC; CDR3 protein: CASSGDRAGGGYTF
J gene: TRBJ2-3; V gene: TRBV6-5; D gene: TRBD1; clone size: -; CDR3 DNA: TGTGCCAGCAGCCCGGACAGGGGCACAGATACGCAGTATTTT; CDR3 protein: CASSPDRGTDTQYF
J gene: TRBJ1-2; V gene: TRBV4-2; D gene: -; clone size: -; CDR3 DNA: TGTGCCAGCAGCCAAGATCTCGTTTCCTATGGCTACACCTTC; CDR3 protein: CASSQDLVSYGYTF